One sample yielded the 9 T cell receptor beta chains listed below, sequenced in a study of blood T cells in healthy people across ages. For the second PCR, which ran for 7 to 11 cycles, a sample-barcoded 5' primer and a J-beta primer mix were used. Each CDR3 protein gets one entry after TCRdb re-called the 5' RACE reads with MiXCR. Of 700,000 or so distinct CDR3 sequences in the sample, 22% are singletons; the top ten hold 22%. Sequenced sample: blood. Source of these receptors: a man aged 70-80 years in good health.

The chain couples TRBV20-1 to TRBJ1-5, with TRBD1 as a possible D gene (6 bases). There are 12 residues in the CDR3. In germline, CDR1 is DFQATT, CDR2 SNEGSKA (reference sequence). V shed 3 bases and J shed 7 bases, with 10 bases lying between them. CDR3 nucleotides: TGCAGTGCTAGTCGGGGGCTCCAGCCCCAGCATTTT. Amino acids: CSASRGLQPQHF.

This chain joins TRBV12-3 or TRBV12-4 and TRBJ2-5; tentative D call: TRBD1 (5 bases). V was trimmed by 4 bases and J by 11 bases, leaving 14 bases between them. The CDR3 spans 12 residues. The CDR3 coding sequence is TGTGCCAGCAGTTCCCGTGGGGCGGAGCAGTACTTC. This codes for CASSSRGAEQYF.

In this sample, this clonotype turned up a few times. The chain recombines TRBV29-1 with TRBJ2-3, with 8 bases that match TRBD1. With 1 base clipped from V and 4 bases from J, the junction kept 1 base outside the gene matches. The CDR3 covers 13 residues. Germline lookup yields CDR1 SQVTM and CDR2 ANQGSEA. The CDR3 reads CSVEGTGSDTQYF. The CDR3 DNA follows: TGCAGCGTTGAAGGGACAGGGTCAGATACGCAGTATTTT.

V gene TRBV18 combines with J gene TRBJ2-5, with 10 bases that match TRBD2. Germline V gene sequence: CDR1 KGHSH, CDR2 LQKENI. The junction had 4 bases not matched to a gene; V was cut back by 8 bases and J by 4 bases. This CDR3 has 13 amino acids. The CDR3 spells CASLAGVGETQYF. The CDR3, as DNA: TGTGCCAGCCTAGCGGGAGTTGGAGAGACCCAGTACTTC.

At least ten counts were recorded for this clonotype. The chain uses TRBV11-2 and TRBJ2-5; unclear D gene. Trimming stripped 2 bases from V and 5 bases from J, with 15 bases between. The germline V gene has CDR1 SGHAT and CDR2 FQNNGV. The length of the CDR3 is 15 residues. CDR3 sequence: CASSLFPLSGETQYF. The CDR3 DNA follows: TGTGCCAGCAGCTTATTCCCCTTGAGTGGTGAGACCCAGTACTTC.

The chain couples TRBV12-3 or TRBV12-4 to TRBJ1-1, with D unclear. Trimming stripped 3 bases from V and 2 bases from J, with 16 bases between. The CDR3 spans 16 residues. The CDR3 reads CASSFGSNRVNTEAFF. DNA for the CDR3: TGTGCCAGCAGTTTTGGGTCGAACAGAGTCAACACTGAAGCTTTCTTT.

V and J are TRBV20-1 and TRBJ2-4; either TRBD1 or TRBD2 may fit D (5 bases each). The CDR3 covers 14 residues. The V end lost 5 bases, the J end lost 5 bases, and 16 bases lay between the germline ends. Germline-derived CDR1 and CDR2 are DFQATT and SNEGSKA (reference sequence). The CDR3 protein is CSAGASGTENIQYF. CDR3 in DNA: TGCAGTGCTGGGGCTTCAGGGACGGAAAACATTCAGTACTTC.

On this clonotype itself: At one end the junction does not follow the germline gene, possibly because of a read error. V usage is TRBV11-3 and J usage is TRBJ2-2, with 9 bases fitting TRBD1. CDR3 size: 17 residues. CDR1 is SGHNT, CDR2 YENEEA, per germline. CDR3 nucleotides: TGTGCCTGCAGCTTCCTCCTACGGACAGGGGCGTCCGGGGAGCTGTTTTTT. This translates into CACSFLLRTGASGELFF.

This clonotype was counted a few times. This chain connects TRBV9 to TRBJ1-2, with D maybe TRBD1 (5 bases). V was pared by 5 bases and J by 6 bases, with 17 bases between. Germline assignment: CDR1 SGDLS and CDR2 YYNGEE. This CDR3 is 14 amino acids long. DNA of the CDR3: TGTGCCAGCAGGCTTCCGGGGGATTCGGATGGCTACACCTTC. Amino acids: CASRLPGDSDGYTF. Looking up the rest from reference TRBV9 and TRBJ1-2 gives the full variable domain: DSGVTQTPKHLITATGQRVTLRCSPRSGDLSVYWYQQSLDQGLQFLIQYYNGEERAKGNILERFSAQQFPDLHSELNLSSLELGDSALYFCASRLPGDSDGYTFGSGTRLTVV.